This is a list of T cell receptor beta chains from one sample in a study of T-cell memory formation after mild COVID-19. TCRdb re-called the 5' RACE reads with MiXCR, one entry per CDR3 protein. The sample has some 350,000 distinct CDR3 sequences, roughly 15% seen once. Sequenced input: PBMCs or a T cell subset sorted from them (not recorded which). The receptors were sampled from a man younger than 30 who had mild COVID-19 (a few samples of this study predate the infection). Cell type and time point are not known. CDR3s include the opening cysteine and the closing phenylalanine or tryptophan. Fields, in order: J gene, clone size, D gene, V gene, CDR3 DNA, CDR3 protein. The D gene is left open where the match is weak. Only part of the rows carry a size: once, few, many, or a class if the clone is expanded.

TRBJ2-2 | few | TRBD1 | TRBV7-2 | TGTGCCAGCAGCTTAGAGGGGACAGGATTTGCCGGGGAGCTGTTTTTT | CASSLEGTGFAGELFF
TRBJ2-3 | - | - | TRBV7-9 | TGTGCCAGCAGCTCCGGTAGAGGGGGGCCTTCAGATACGCAGTATTTT | CASSSGRGGPSDTQYF
TRBJ2-2 | - | - | TRBV6-5 | TGTGCCAGCAGCCTGGTCAGGTACACCGGGGAGCTGTTTTTT | CASSLVRYTGELFF
TRBJ1-1 | few | TRBD1 | TRBV5-1 | TGCGCCAGCAGCTGGAACGCTGGGACAGACGCTGAAGCTTTCTTT | CASSWNAGTDAEAFF
TRBJ1-5 | many | - | TRBV18 | TGTGCCAGCTCACCCCAGGGTAGCAATCAGCCCCAGCATTTT | CASSPQGSNQPQHF
TRBJ1-1 | few | - | TRBV4-3 | TGCGCCAGCAGCCAAGATGTACGAGGGACTGAAGCTTTCTTT | CASSQDVRGTEAFF
TRBJ1-2 | - | - | TRBV7-6 | TGTGCCAGCAGCCCAGGGATCGGTGGCTACACCTTC | CASSPGIGGYTF
TRBJ2-7 | - | TRBD2 | TRBV4-3 | TGCGCCAGCAGCCAAGAGCCCACGGGGGGAAGCTACGAGCAGTACTTC | CASSQEPTGGSYEQYF
TRBJ2-2 | many | - | TRBV7-2 | TGTGCCAGCAGCCGAGTAGCGTGGAACACCGGGGAGCTGTTTTTT | CASSRVAWNTGELFF
TRBJ2-7 | - | - | TRBV4-3 | TGCGCCAGCAGCCAAGATGTTCTTACGGGGGGCGACGAGCAGTACTTC | CASSQDVLTGGDEQYF
TRBJ1-2 | - | TRBD1 | TRBV20-1 | TGCAGTGCTTTCCTCCAGGGGGCAGGTGGCTACACCTTC | CSAFLQGAGGYTF